This section outlines one T cell receptor (beta chain) sequence together with its context. The sample comes from a study of T cell responses to AZD1222 COVID-19 vaccine. Study background: Timing groups of about 4 and about 12 weeks for second doses were pooled.

V was shortened by 5 bases and J by 7 bases, with 11 bases between the two germline ends. The germline V gene encodes CDR1 MDHEN and CDR2 SYDVKM. The CDR3 covers 12 residues. The method was immunoSEQ multiplex PCR; TCRdb's version includes in-frame clones alone and lacks a portion of them. The data contain approximately 82,000 clones, 70% to 90% of them singletons. The sample here was peripheral blood, taken on day 0 of AZD1222 vaccination. This receptor was obtained from an adult in good health. The chain is built from TRBV28 and TRBJ1-2; no reliable D call. This CDR3 is CASSTVWGGYTF. In nucleotides, the CDR3 is TGTGCCAGCAGTACAGTTTGGGGTGGCTACACCTTC.